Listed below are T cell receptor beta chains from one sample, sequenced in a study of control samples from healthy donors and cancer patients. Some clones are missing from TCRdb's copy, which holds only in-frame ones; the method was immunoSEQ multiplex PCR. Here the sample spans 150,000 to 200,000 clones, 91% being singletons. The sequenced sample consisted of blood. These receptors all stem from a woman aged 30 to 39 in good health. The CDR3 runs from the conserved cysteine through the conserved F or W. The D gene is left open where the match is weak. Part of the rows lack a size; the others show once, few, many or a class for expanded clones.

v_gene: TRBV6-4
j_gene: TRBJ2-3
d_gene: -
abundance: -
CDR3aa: CASSDRSTDTQYF
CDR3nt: TGTGCCAGCAGTGACCGGAGCACAGATACGCAGTATTTT

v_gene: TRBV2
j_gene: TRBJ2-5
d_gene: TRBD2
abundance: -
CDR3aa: CASRLAGETQYF
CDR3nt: TGTGCCAGCAGACTAGCGGGGGAGACCCAGTACTTC

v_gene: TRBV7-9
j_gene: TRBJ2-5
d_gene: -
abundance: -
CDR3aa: CASSLGSNQETQYF
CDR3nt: TGTGCCAGCAGCTTAGGGAGTAACCAAGAGACCCAGTACTTC

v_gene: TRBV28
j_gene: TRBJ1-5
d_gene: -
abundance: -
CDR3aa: CASTQGGGGQPQHF
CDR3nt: TGTGCCAGCACCCAAGGGGGTGGGGGTCAGCCCCAGCATTTT

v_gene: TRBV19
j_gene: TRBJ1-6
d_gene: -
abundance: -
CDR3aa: CASSYPGSGSPLHF
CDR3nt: TGTGCCAGTAGTTACCCAGGGTCCGGTTCACCCCTCCACTTT

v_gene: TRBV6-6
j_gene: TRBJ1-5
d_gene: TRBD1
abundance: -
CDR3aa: CASSWGTGGNQPQHF
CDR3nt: TGTGCCAGCAGTTGGGGGACAGGGGGCAATCAGCCCCAGCATTTT

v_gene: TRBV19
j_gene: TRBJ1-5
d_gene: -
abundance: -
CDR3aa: CASSIRAGQGQPQHF
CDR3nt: TGTGCCAGTAGTATCAGGGCAGGCCAGGGGCAGCCCCAGCATTTT

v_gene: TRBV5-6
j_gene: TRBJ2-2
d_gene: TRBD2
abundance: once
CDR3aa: CASSLPGLAGDTGELFF
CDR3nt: TGTGCCAGCAGCTTGCCGGGACTAGCGGGAGATACCGGGGAGCTGTTTTTT

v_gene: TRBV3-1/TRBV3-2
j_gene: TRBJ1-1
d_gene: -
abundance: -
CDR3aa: CASSPDRWNTEAFF
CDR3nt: TGTGCCAGCAGCCCGGATCGGTGGAACACTGAAGCTTTCTTT

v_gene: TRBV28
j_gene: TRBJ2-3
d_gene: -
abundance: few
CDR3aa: CASTLLARDTQYF
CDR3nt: TGTGCCAGCACCCTACTAGCAAGGGATACGCAGTATTTT

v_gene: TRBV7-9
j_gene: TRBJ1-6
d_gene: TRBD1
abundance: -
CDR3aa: CASSLVQGADSPLHF
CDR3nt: TGTGCCAGCAGCTTAGTCCAGGGGGCAGATTCACCCCTCCACTTT

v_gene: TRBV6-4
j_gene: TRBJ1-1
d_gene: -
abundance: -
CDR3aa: CASSDSGENTEAFF
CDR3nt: TGTGCCAGCAGTGACTCGGGCGAGAACACTGAAGCTTTCTTT

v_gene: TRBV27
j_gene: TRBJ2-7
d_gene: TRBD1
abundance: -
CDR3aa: CASSIRQGATYEQYF
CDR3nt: TGTGCCAGCAGTATACGACAGGGGGCAACCTACGAGCAGTACTTC

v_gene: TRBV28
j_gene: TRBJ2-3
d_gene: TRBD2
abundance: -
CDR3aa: CASSLELAGGPTDTQYF
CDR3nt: TGTGCCAGCAGTTTAGAACTAGCGGGAGGTCCCACAGATACGCAGTATTTT

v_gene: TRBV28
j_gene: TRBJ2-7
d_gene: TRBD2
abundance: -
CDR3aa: CASSLPTSGSEQYF
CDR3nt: TGTGCCAGCAGTTTACCGACTAGCGGGAGCGAGCAGTACTTC

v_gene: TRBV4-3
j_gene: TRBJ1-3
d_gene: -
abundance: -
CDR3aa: CASSQDRGYGNTIYF
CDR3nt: TGCGCCAGCAGCCAAGATAGGGGATACGGAAACACCATATATTTT

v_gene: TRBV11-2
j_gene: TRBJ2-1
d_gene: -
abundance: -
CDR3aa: CASSLVLAEQFF
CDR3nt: TGTGCCAGCAGCTTAGTTCTAGCGGAGCAGTTCTTC

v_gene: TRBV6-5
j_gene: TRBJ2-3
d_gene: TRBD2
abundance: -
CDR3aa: CASSSQAGGTTDTQYF
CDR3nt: TGTGCCAGCAGTTCCCAAGCGGGGGGGACCACAGATACGCAGTATTTT

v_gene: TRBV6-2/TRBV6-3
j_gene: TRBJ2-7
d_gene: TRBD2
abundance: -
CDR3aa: CASSKSGGAYEQYF
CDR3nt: TGTGCCAGCAGTAAGAGCGGGGGGGCCTACGAGCAGTACTTC

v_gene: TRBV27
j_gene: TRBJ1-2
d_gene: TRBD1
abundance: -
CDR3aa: CASSLGRGQDGYTF
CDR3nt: TGTGCCAGCAGTTTGGGAAGGGGGCAGGATGGCTACACCTTC

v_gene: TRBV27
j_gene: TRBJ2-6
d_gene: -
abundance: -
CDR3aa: CASTRVSGANVLTF
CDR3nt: TGTGCCAGCACTAGGGTATCCGGGGCCAACGTCCTGACTTTC

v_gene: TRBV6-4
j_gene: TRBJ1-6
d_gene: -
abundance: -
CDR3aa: CASSDRQASPLHF
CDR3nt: TGTGCCAGCAGTGACAGGCAGGCCTCACCCCTCCACTTT

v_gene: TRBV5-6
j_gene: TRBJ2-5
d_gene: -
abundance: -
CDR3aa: CASSLTETQYF
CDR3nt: TGTGCCAGCAGCTTAACGGAGACCCAGTACTTC

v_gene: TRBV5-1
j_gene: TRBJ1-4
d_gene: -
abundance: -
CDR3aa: CASSLGWGNEKLFF
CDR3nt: TGCGCCAGCAGCTTGGGGTGGGGTAATGAAAAACTGTTTTTT

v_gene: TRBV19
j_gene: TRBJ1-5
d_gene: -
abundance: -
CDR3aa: CASSMRVENQPQHF
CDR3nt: TGTGCCAGTAGTATGCGGGTGGAAAATCAGCCCCAGCATTTT

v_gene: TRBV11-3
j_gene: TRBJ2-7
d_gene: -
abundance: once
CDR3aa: CASSWTNYEQYF
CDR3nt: TGTGCCAGCAGCTGGACAAACTACGAGCAGTACTTC

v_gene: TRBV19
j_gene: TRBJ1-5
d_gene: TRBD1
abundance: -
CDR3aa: CASSPRQGNQPQHF
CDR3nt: TGTGCCAGTAGTCCCAGACAGGGGAATCAGCCCCAGCATTTT

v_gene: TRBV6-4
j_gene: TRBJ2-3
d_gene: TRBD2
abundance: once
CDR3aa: CASSDSGGADTQYF
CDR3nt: TGTGCCAGCAGTGACTCGGGGGGGGCAGATACGCAGTATTTT

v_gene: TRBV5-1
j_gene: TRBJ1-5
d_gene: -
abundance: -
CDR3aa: CASSPGSNQPQHF
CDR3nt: TGCGCCAGCAGCCCGGGGAGCAATCAGCCCCAGCATTTT

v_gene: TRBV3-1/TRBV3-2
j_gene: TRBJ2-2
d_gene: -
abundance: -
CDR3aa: CASSRSPANTGELFF
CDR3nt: TGTGCCAGCAGCCGATCACCCGCGAACACCGGGGAGCTGTTTTTT

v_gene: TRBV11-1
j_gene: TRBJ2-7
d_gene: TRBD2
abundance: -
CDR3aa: CASSLAENYEQYF
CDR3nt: TGTGCCAGCAGCCTAGCGGAGAACTACGAGCAGTACTTC

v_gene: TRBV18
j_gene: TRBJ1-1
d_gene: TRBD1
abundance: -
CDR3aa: CASSDRAGMNTEAFF
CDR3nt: TGTGCCAGCTCAGACAGGGCAGGGATGAACACTGAAGCTTTCTTT

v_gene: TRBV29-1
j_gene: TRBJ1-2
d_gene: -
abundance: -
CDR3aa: CSVGQIYGYTF
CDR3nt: TGCAGCGTTGGACAGATCTATGGCTACACCTTC

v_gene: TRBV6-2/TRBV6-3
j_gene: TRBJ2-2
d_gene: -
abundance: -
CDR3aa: CASSLEGNTGELFF
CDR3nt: TGTGCCAGCAGTTTGGAGGGGAACACCGGGGAGCTGTTTTTT

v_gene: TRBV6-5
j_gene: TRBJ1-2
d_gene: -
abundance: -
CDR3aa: CASSYSGDGYTF
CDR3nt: TGTGCCAGCAGTTACTCGGGGGACGGCTACACCTTC

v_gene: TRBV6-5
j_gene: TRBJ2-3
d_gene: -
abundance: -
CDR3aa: CASSGGSTDTQYF
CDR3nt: TGTGCCAGCAGCGGCGGTAGCACAGATACGCAGTATTTT

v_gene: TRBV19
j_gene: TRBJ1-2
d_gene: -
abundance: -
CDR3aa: CASTLVMGYGYTF
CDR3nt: TGTGCCAGTACACTGGTTATGGGCTATGGCTACACCTTC

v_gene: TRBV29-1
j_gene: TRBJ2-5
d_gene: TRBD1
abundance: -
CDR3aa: CSVYRDRDRETQYF
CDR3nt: TGCAGCGTATACCGGGACAGGGACCGGGAGACCCAGTACTTC

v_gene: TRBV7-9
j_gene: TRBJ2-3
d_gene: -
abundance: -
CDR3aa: CASSHSSTDTQYF
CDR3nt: TGTGCCAGCAGCCATTCTAGCACAGATACGCAGTATTTT

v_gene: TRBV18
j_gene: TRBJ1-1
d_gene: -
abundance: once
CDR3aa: CASSPRGGQNTEAFF
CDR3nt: TGTGCCAGCTCACCACGAGGCGGGCAGAACACTGAAGCTTTCTTT

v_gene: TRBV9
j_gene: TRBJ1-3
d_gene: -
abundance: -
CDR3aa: CASSGGTSGNTIYF
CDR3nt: TGTGCCAGCAGCGGAGGGACATCTGGAAACACCATATATTTT

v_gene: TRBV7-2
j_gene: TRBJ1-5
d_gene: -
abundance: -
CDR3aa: CASSLGAGNNQPQHF
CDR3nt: TGTGCCAGCAGCTTAGGGGCCGGGAACAATCAGCCCCAGCATTTT

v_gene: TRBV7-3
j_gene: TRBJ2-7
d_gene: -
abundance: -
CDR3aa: CASSLDGPYEQYF
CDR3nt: TGTGCCAGCAGCTTAGATGGGCCCTACGAGCAGTACTTC

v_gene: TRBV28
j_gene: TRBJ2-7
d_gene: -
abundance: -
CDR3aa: CASSKGGGEQYF
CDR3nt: TGTGCCAGCAGTAAGGGGGGTGGCGAGCAGTACTTC

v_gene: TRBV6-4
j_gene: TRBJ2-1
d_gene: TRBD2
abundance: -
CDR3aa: CASSDSGLADNEQFF
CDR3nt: TGTGCCAGCAGTGACTCGGGACTAGCGGACAATGAGCAGTTCTTC

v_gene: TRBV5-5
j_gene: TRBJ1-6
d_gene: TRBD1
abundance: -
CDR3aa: CASSLATGGPNSPLHF
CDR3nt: TGTGCCAGCAGCTTGGCGACAGGGGGTCCGAATTCACCCCTCCACTTT

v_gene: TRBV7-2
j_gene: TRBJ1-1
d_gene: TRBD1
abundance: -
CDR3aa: CASSLVRGRGEAFF
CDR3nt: TGTGCCAGCAGCTTAGTTAGGGGGCGTGGTGAAGCTTTCTTT

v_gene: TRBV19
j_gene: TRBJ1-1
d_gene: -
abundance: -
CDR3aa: CASSITGISTEAFF
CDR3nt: TGTGCCAGTAGTATCACAGGAATAAGCACTGAAGCTTTCTTT

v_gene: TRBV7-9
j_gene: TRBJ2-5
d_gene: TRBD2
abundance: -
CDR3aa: CASSPLAGARGETQYF
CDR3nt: TGTGCCAGCAGCCCCTTAGCGGGGGCCCGGGGGGAGACCCAGTACTTC

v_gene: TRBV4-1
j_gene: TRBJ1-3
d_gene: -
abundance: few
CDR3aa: CASSQDRTVGNTIYF
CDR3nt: TGCGCCAGCAGCCAAGATCGGACGGTCGGAAACACCATATATTTT

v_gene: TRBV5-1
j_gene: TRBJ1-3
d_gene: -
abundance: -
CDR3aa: CASSDGGSGNTIYF
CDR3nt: TGCGCCAGCAGCGACGGGGGCTCTGGAAACACCATATATTTT